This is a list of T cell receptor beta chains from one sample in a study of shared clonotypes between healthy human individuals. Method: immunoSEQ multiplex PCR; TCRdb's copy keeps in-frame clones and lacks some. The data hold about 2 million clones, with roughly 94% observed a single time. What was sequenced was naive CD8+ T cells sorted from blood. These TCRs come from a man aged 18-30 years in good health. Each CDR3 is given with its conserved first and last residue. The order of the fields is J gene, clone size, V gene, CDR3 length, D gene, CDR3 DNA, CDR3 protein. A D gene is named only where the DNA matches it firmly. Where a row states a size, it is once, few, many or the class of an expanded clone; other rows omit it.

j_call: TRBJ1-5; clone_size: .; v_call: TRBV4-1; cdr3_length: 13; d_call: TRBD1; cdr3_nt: TGCGCCAGCAGCCCAAGGACAGGGCAGCCCCAGCATTTT; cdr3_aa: CASSPRTGQPQHF
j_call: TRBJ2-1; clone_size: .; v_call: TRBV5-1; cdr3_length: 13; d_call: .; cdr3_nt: TGCGCCAGCAGCTTGGACCGACACAATGAGCAGTTCTTC; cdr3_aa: CASSLDRHNEQFF
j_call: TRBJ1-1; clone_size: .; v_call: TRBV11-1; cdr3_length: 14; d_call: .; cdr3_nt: TGTGCCAGCAGCTTAGAAGGGGGGAACACTGAAGCTTTCTTT; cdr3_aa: CASSLEGGNTEAFF
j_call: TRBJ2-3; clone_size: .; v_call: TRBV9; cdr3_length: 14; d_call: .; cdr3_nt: TGTGCCAGCAGCGTCGATGGGGTTGGAGATACGCAGTATTTT; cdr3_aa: CASSVDGVGDTQYF
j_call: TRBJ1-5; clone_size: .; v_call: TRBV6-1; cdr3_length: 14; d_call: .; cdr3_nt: TGTGCCAGCAGTGCTGGGGAGAGCAATCAGCCCCAGCATTTT; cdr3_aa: CASSAGESNQPQHF
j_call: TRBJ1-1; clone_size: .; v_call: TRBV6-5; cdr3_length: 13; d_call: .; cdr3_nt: TGTGCCAGCAGTTACCAGGGTCGGACTGAAGCTTTCTTT; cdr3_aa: CASSYQGRTEAFF
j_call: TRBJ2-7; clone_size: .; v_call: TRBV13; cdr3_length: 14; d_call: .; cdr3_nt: TGTGCCAGCAGCTCCCGGGAGATGGCCTACGAGCAGTACTTC; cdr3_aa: CASSSREMAYEQYF
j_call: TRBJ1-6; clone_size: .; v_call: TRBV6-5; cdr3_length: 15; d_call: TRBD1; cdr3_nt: TGTGCCAGCAGTCTCGGGGGACAGGGAAATTCACCCCTCCACTTT; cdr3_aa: CASSLGGQGNSPLHF
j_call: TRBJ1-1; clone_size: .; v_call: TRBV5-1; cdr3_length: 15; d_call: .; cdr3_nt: TGCGCCAGCAGCTTCTCCCAAGACACCCCCACTGAAGCTTTCTTT; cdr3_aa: CASSFSQDTPTEAFF
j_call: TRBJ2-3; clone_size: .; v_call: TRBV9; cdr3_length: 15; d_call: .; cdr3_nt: TGTGCCAGCCCCAGGGGCTCCGGCCCTGCCGATACGCAGTATTTT; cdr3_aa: CASPRGSGPADTQYF
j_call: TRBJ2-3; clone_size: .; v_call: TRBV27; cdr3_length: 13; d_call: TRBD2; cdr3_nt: TGTGCCAGCAGTTATAGCGGGGGAGATACGCAGTATTTT; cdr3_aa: CASSYSGGDTQYF
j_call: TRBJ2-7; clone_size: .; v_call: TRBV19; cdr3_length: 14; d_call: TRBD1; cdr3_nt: TGTGCCAGTAGCGTGACAGGGGCCTCCTACGAGCAGTACTTC; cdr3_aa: CASSVTGASYEQYF
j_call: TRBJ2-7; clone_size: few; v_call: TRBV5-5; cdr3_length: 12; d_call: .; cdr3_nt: TGTGCCAGCAGCCCCGGGGCCTACGAGCAGTACTTC; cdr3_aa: CASSPGAYEQYF
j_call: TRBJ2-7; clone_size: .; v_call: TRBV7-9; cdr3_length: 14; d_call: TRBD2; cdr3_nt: TGTGCCAGCAGCTTCGGGGGGGAGTCCTACGAGCAGTACTTC; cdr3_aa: CASSFGGESYEQYF
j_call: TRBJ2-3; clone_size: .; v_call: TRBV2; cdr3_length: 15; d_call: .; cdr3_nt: TGTGCCAGCAGCGATCCCCGGACAGCTACAGATACGCAGTATTTT; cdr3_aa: CASSDPRTATDTQYF
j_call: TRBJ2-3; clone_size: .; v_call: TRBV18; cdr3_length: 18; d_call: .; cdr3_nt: TGTGCCAGCTCCCTAAAGCTCGCCACAGGTCCGTTCACAGATACGCAGTATTTT; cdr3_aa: CASSLKLATGPFTDTQYF
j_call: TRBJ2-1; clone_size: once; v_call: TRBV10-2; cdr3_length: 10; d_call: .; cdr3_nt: TGCGCCAGCCGAGGAGATGAGCAGTTCTTC; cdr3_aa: CASRGDEQFF
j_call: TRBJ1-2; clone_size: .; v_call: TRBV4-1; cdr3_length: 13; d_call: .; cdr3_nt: TGCGCCAGCAGCCAAGTCGGGTACTATGGCTACACCTTC; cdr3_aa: CASSQVGYYGYTF
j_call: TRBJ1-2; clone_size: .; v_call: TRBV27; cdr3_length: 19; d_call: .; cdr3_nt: TGTGCCAGCAGTTTATTAGGGCCAGGGATTCGTTCCCAAACCTATGGCTACACCTTC; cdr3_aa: CASSLLGPGIRSQTYGYTF
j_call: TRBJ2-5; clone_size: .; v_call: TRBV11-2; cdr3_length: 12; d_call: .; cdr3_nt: TGTGCCAGCAGCTTAGGGTTAGAGACCCAGTACTTC; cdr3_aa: CASSLGLETQYF
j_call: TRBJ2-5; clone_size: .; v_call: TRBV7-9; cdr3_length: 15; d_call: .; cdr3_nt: TGTGCCAGCAGCTTACCCTCAAGGGGGCAAGAGACCCAGTACTTC; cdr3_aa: CASSLPSRGQETQYF
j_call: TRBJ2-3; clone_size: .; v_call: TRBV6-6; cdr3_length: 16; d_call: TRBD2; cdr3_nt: TGTGCCAGCAGTCTCCTAGCGGGAGGGCCGGAAGATACGCAGTATTTT; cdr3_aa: CASSLLAGGPEDTQYF
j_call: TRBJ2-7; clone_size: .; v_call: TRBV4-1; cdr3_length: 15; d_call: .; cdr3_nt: TGCGCCAGCAGCCGGACCGACAGCAATACCTACGAGCAGTACTTC; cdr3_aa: CASSRTDSNTYEQYF
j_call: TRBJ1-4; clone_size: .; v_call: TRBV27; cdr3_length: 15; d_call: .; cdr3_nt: TGTGCCAGCAGATCGATCATGACAACTAATGAAAAACTGTTTTTT; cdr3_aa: CASRSIMTTNEKLFF
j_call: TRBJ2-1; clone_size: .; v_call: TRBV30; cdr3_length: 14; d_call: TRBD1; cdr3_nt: TGTGCCTGGAGCGGGACAGCGACCTACAATGAGCAGTTCTTC; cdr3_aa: CAWSGTATYNEQFF
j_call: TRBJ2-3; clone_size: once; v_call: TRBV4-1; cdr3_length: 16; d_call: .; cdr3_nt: TGCGCCAGCAGCCAATCAACGGGGGAGCTCACAGATACGCAGTATTTT; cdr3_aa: CASSQSTGELTDTQYF
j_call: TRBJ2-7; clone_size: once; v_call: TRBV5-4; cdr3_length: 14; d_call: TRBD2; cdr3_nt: TGTGCCAGCAGCTGGGGGACTAGCGTCTACGAGCAGTACTTC; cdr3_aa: CASSWGTSVYEQYF
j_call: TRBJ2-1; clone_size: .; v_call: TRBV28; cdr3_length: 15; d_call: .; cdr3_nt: TGTGCCAGCAGTACCCCTAATGGTTACTACAATGAGCAGTTCTTC; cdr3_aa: CASSTPNGYYNEQFF
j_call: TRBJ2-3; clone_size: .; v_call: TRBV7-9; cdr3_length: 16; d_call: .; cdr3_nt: TGTGCCAGCAGCTTGTCTGTAGGGGAAGTCCCAGATACGCAGTATTTT; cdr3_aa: CASSLSVGEVPDTQYF
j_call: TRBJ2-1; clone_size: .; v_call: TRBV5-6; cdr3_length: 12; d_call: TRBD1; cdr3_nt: TGTGCCAGCAGCGGGACAGTCAATGAGCAGTTCTTC; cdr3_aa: CASSGTVNEQFF
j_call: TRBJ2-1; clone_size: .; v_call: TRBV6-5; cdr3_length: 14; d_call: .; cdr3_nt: TGTGCCAGCAGTTCAGCAGCGGCGTACAATGAGCAGTTCTTC; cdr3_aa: CASSSAAAYNEQFF
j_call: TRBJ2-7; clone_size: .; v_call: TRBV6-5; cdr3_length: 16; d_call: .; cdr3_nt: TGTGCCAGCAGTTACTCAACCGGGTCCCTGGCCCTCGAGCAGTACTTC; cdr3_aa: CASSYSTGSLALEQYF
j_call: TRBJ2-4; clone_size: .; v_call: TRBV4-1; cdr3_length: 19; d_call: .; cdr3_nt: TGCGCCCCAGGGGGCTTGGTGTCTGGCGGGAGGCCCGGCAAAAACATTCAGTACTTC; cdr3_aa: CAPGGLVSGGRPGKNIQYF
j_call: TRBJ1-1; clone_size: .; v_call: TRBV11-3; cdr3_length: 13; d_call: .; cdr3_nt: TGTGCCAGCAGCTTAGAGGGGGACACTGAAGCTTTCTTT; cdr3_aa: CASSLEGDTEAFF
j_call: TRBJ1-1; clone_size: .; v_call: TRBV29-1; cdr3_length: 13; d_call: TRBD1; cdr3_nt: TGCAGCGTTGGGGGACAGGTGAACACTGAAGCTTTCTTT; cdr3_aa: CSVGGQVNTEAFF
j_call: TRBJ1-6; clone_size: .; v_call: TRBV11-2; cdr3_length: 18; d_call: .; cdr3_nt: TGTGCCAGCAGCTTAGACCCCTCGAGGGAAGATTGGGACTCACCCCTCCACTTT; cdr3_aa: CASSLDPSREDWDSPLHF
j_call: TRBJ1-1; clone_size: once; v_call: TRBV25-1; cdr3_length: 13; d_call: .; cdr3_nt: TGTGCCAGTGGGGCCGGCGGTAGTACTGAAGCTTTCTTT; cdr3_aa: CASGAGGSTEAFF